These 26 T cell receptor beta chains came from one sample sequenced in a study of T cells in Graves' hyperthyroidism and ophthalmopathy. RNA transcripts yielded amplified TCR beta CDR3 regions. A set of HTBI primers served as the primers for a first-round RT-PCR of the TCR CDR3. TCRdb passed the multiplex PCR reads through MiXCR, listing each CDR3 protein once. Of 560,000 or so distinct CDR3 sequences in the sample, approximately 20% were seen once. The specimen was blood. These TCRs come from a man aged 40-49 years with Graves' ophthalmopathy.

This clonotype was found many times. The chain carries TRBV10-3 and TRBJ2-3, with TRBD2 identical over 11 bases. Germline V gene sequence: CDR1 ENHRY, CDR2 SYGVKD. V trimming: 4 bases; J trimming: 2 bases; junction bases outside the gene matches: 5. This CDR3 region has 16 residues. The CDR3 is CAISGASGGITDTQYF. The CDR3 DNA follows: TGTGCCATCAGTGGGGCTAGCGGGGGGATCACAGATACGCAGTATTTT.

This clonotype was seen at least ten times. The chain couples TRBV2 to TRBJ2-1; TRBD1 aligns across 7 bases. Trimming took 7 bases from V and 0 from J; bases not matched to a gene: 6. The CDR3 extends over 15 amino acids. CDR1 is SNHLY and CDR2 is FYNNEI in the germline V gene. The CDR3 coding sequence is TGTGCCAGCAACGGGGACAGTAGCTCCTACAATGAGCAGTTCTTC. Protein sequence: CASNGDSSSYNEQFF.

In its sample, this clonotype was seen a few times. The CDR3, as DNA: TGTGCCAGCAGCTCACACAGGGAAGCCCACTCTGGAAACACCATATATTTT. Translated: CASSSHREAHSGNTIYF. The chain combines TRBV7-2 with TRBJ1-3; D may be TRBD1 (6 bases). V was shortened by 4 bases and J by 0 bases, with 16 bases between the two germline ends. CDR3 length: 17 amino acids. Germline assignment: CDR1 SGHTA and CDR2 FQGNSA.

This clonotype was observed at least ten times. The DNA of the CDR3 is TGTGCCAGCAGCTTCATTGGGCCCTCCTACGAGCAGTACTTC. This translates into CASSFIGPSYEQYF. The V gene is TRBV11-2, the J gene TRBJ2-7; D unclear. CDR3 length: 14 residues. Germline CDR1 SGHAT, CDR2 FQNNGV. Deletions cut 3 bases from V and 0 bases from J, with 9 bases between. The variable domain in full, completed from reference TRBV11-2 and TRBJ2-7, reads EAGVAQSPRYKIIEKRQSVAFWCNPISGHATLYWYQQILGQGPKLLIQFQNNGVVDDSQLPKDRFSAERLKGVDSTLKIQPAKLEDSAVYLCASSFIGPSYEQYFGPGTRLTVT.

Ten or more counts support this clonotype. The CDR3 DNA reads as TGTGCCAGCGAGGTAGCGGGTTACAATGAGCAGTTCTTC. This codes for CASEVAGYNEQFF. V is TRBV11-2 and J is TRBJ2-1, with 7 bases lining up with TRBD2. V was clipped by 8 bases and J by 4 bases; unmatched bases: 5. CDR1 and CDR2 (germline): SGHAT, FQNNGV. The CDR3 spans 13 residues.

V gene TRBV7-9 combines with J gene TRBJ2-1; TRBD1 or TRBD2 may be the D gene (7 bases each). CDR1 and CDR2 (germline): SEHNR, FQNEAQ (reference sequence). The V and J ends lost 10 bases and 2 bases respectively, with 18 bases between them. The CDR3 is 15 amino acids. The CDR3 sequence: CATEGGDRAYNEQFF. CDR3 DNA sequence: TGTGCCACAGAGGGGGGGGACAGAGCCTACAATGAGCAGTTCTTC.

The table lists this clonotype with a few counts. Written as DNA, the CDR3 is TGTGCCAGCAGCCCACGAACAACCCTCTACAATGAGCAGTTCTTC. This sequence encodes CASSPRTTLYNEQFF. The J gene is TRBJ2-1, the V gene TRBV7-6; D not resolved. CDR3 length: 15 residues. V was pared by 5 bases and J by 3 bases, with 14 bases between. Germline V gene sequence: CDR1 SGHVS, CDR2 FNYEAQ. Full variable domain (outside the CDR3, taken from reference TRBV7-6 and TRBJ2-1): GAGVSQSPRYKVTKRGQDVALRCDPISGHVSLYWYRQALGQGPEFLTYFNYEAQQDKSGLPNDRFSAERPEGSISTLTIQRTEQRDSAMYRCASSPRTTLYNEQFFGPGTRLTVL.

Many counts were recorded for this clonotype. This sequence joins TRBV7-2 and TRBJ2-3; 10 bases fit TRBD2. The CDR3 has 17 amino acids. The V gene end was trimmed by 5 bases and the J gene end by 1 base; junction bases not matched to a gene: 9. Germline CDR1 is SGHTA and CDR2 is FQGNSA. This chain's CDR3 is CASSQSGRGGGTDTQYF. For the CDR3, the DNA is TGTGCCAGCAGCCAGAGCGGGAGGGGGGGCGGCACAGATACGCAGTATTTT.

The chain is built from TRBV7-2 and TRBJ2-5; tentatively, D is TRBD2 (7 bases). CDR3 length equals 16 residues. V lost 4 bases, J lost 3 bases, and 18 bases lay in between. Looked up from germline, CDR1 is SGHTA and CDR2 is FQGNSA. The CDR3 DNA is TGTGCCAGCAGCTCAAGGGGGGGTCGAGTGGAAGAGACCCAGTACTTC. Translating it yields CASSSRGGRVEETQYF.

Only a few counts were recorded for this clonotype. The rearrangement uses TRBV5-1 and TRBJ2-5, with D maybe TRBD2 (6 bases). The CDR3 is 15 residues long. The ends were cut back, 4 bases at V and 2 bases at J, with 15 bases in the middle. The V gene's germline CDR1 is SGHRS and CDR2 YFSETQ. The CDR3 loop reads CASSPSWGGQETQYF. In nucleotides, the CDR3 is TGCGCCAGCAGCCCCTCCTGGGGAGGTCAAGAGACCCAGTACTTC.

This clonotype occurred many times. The chain joins TRBV6-1 to TRBJ1-1, with TRBD1 as a possible D gene (5 bases). V was cut by 5 bases and J by 0 bases, with 22 bases left in between. The CDR3 totals 18 residues. CDR1 is MNHNS and CDR2 is SASEGT in the germline V gene. The CDR3 sequence: CASSPPPGLGVVNTEAFF. DNA for the CDR3: TGTGCCAGCAGTCCGCCTCCGGGGCTGGGGGTGGTGAACACTGAAGCTTTCTTT.

This clonotype came up many times. The chain is built from TRBV11-1 and TRBJ1-6; no definite D call. The germline V gene encodes CDR1 SGHAT and CDR2 FQDESV (reference sequence). The CDR3 runs to 16 residues. The V and J ends lost 7 bases and 9 bases respectively, with 22 bases between them. The CDR3 loop is CASTLSGETSSSPLHF. DNA of the CDR3: TGTGCCAGCACCCTATCGGGAGAGACTAGCAGTTCACCCCTCCACTTT.

This clonotype showed up just a few times. The J gene is TRBJ2-1, the V gene TRBV12-3 or TRBV12-4; 8 nucleotides align to TRBD2. The CDR3 has 13 amino acids. V shed 7 bases and J 4 bases; nucleotides not matched to a gene: 3. As DNA, the CDR3 is TGTGCCAGCACCCTAGCGGGTTACAATGAGCAGTTCTTC. Translation gives CASTLAGYNEQFF.

This chain connects TRBV2 to TRBJ1-1; D unclear. Germline V lookup: CDR1 SNHLY, CDR2 FYNNEI. CDR3 length: 11 residues. V was shortened by 8 bases and J by 10 bases, with 14 bases between the two germline ends. As DNA, the CDR3 is TGTGCCAGCTGGAAGGTGGCAACAGCTTTCTTT. This translates into CASWKVATAFF.

This clonotype was counted many times. This chain links TRBV2 with TRBJ2-7; the D gene is possibly TRBD1 (5 bases). V lost 7 bases, J lost 2 bases, and 9 bases lay in between. CDR1 SNHLY and CDR2 FYNNEI come from the germline V gene. The CDR3 is 12 residues long. CDR3 bases: TGTGCCAGCAATAGACAGCCCTACGAGCAGTACTTC. This translates into CASNRQPYEQYF.

The V and J genes are TRBV19 and TRBJ2-7; TRBD1 matches 9 bases. Trimming removed 3 bases from V and 7 bases from J; junction bases left unmatched: 13. CDR1 is LNHDA, CDR2 SQIVND, per germline (reference sequence). The CDR3 sequence is 16 residues long. DNA of the CDR3: TGTGCCAGTAGTATTGGCGCCGGACAGGGGTTGGGAGAGCAGTACTTC. It translates to CASSIGAGQGLGEQYF.

This clonotype was detected only a few times. The chain employs TRBV6-1 and TRBJ1-1; D gene uncertain. V lost 5 bases and J 4 bases, leaving 11 bases between the germline ends. This CDR3 is 13 amino acids long. The V gene's germline CDR1 is MNHNS and CDR2 SASEGT. CDR3: CASSTWGGTEAFF. The DNA of the CDR3 is TGTGCCAGCAGTACGTGGGGTGGCACTGAAGCTTTCTTT.

The rearrangement joins TRBV3-1 to TRBJ1-2; the D is unclear. V gave up 0 bases and J gave up 1 base, with 6 bases separating them. The CDR3 consists of 14 residues. From germline, CDR1 is LGHDT and CDR2 YNNKEL (reference sequence). Here the CDR3 reads CASSQDAINYGYTF. For the CDR3, the DNA is TGTGCCAGCAGCCAAGATGCCATTAACTATGGCTACACCTTC.

This clonotype was seen repeatedly, ten times or more. V gene TRBV7-3 combines with J gene TRBJ1-6, with no clear D. The CDR3 has 14 amino acids. Germline lookup yields CDR1 SGHTA and CDR2 FQGTGA. V was trimmed by 1 base and J by 7 bases, leaving 8 bases between them. The DNA for the CDR3 is TGTGCCAGCAGCTTAAATAGTATCAATTCACCCCTCCACTTT. Encoded protein: CASSLNSINSPLHF.

The genes are TRBV19 and TRBJ1-5; 7 positions match TRBD1. Germline CDR1 is LNHDA and CDR2 is SQIVND (reference sequence). The length of the CDR3 is 15 residues. With V trimmed by 0 bases and J by 7 bases, 6 bases remained unmatched. Written as DNA, the CDR3 is TGTGCCAGTAGTATAGACTCCAGGGGGTGGCAGCCCCAGCATTTT. It specifies CASSIDSRGWQPQHF.

This clonotype was counted many times. V and J are TRBV6-2 or TRBV6-3 and TRBJ1-1; the match to TRBD1 covers 8 bases. The V and J ends lost 2 bases and 4 bases, in that order; junction bases with no gene match: 3. This CDR3 region has 14 residues. Germline CDR1 is MNHEY and CDR2 is SVGEGT. This chain's CDR3 is CASSYLQGATEAFF. The CDR3 nucleotides are TGTGCCAGCAGTTACCTTCAGGGGGCCACTGAAGCTTTCTTT.

The J gene is TRBJ1-3, the V gene TRBV3-1, with no clear D. The V and J ends lost 6 bases and 4 bases respectively, with 7 bases between them. The length of the CDR3 is 12 residues. Germline loops: CDR1 LGHDT, CDR2 YNNKEL (reference sequence). The CDR3 region has the DNA TGTGCCAGCAGTTACAACGGAAACACCATATATTTT. Amino acids: CASSYNGNTIYF.

This clonotype was observed many times. V gene TRBV7-2 combines with J gene TRBJ2-1; 8 bases are shared with TRBD2. V shed 7 bases, J shed 7 bases, and the junction held 15 bases outside the gene matches. The CDR3 is 16 amino acids. Germline V lookup: CDR1 SGHTA, CDR2 FQGNSA. Here the CDR3 DNA reads TGTGCCAGCAACTCTCCCCTAGGACTAGCCGCTAATGAGCAGTTCTTC. Amino acids: CASNSPLGLAANEQFF.

This rearrangement joins TRBV6-6 to TRBJ2-7, with TRBD1 matching over 9 bases. The V and J ends lost 2 bases and 6 bases, in that order; junction bases with no gene match: 8. Looked up from germline, CDR1 is MNHNY and CDR2 is SVGAGI (reference sequence). The CDR3 has 15 residues. The CDR3 reads CASSYQGQGILEQYF. Here the CDR3 DNA reads TGTGCCAGCAGTTACCAAGGACAGGGGATACTCGAGCAGTACTTC.

This clonotype has just a few counts. The gene calls are TRBV10-3 and TRBJ1-2, with D tentatively TRBD1 (6 bases). The CDR3 is 15 residues long. V was cut by 10 bases and J by 0 bases, with 18 bases left in between. Germline lookup yields CDR1 ENHRY and CDR2 SYGVKD. CDR3 sequence reads: CATLPGGPPNYGYTF. Written as DNA, the CDR3 is TGTGCCACTCTCCCCGGGGGGCCCCCTAACTATGGCTACACCTTC.

J is TRBJ1-2 and V is TRBV7-9; D not resolved. The germline gives CDR1 SEHNR, CDR2 FQNEAQ (reference sequence). This CDR3 has 14 residues. Trimming stripped 0 bases from V and 0 bases from J, with 5 bases between. The CDR3 here is CASSLARPNYGYTF. DNA for the CDR3: TGTGCCAGCAGCTTAGCGCGTCCTAACTATGGCTACACCTTC.